This T cell receptor beta chain was profiled in a study of cytomegalovirus exposure and HLA in healthy donors. Study-wide results and limits: Some V segments could not be told apart, so they were left out, TRBV6-2 and TRBV6-3 among them. The study recorded 164 TCR beta chains that were cytomegalovirus-associated. A further, later analysis showed that HLA-associated TCR beta chains (compared with equally common others) were more clonally expanded.

Each donor's status was that of a healthy bone marrow donor. The study ran its PCR with 60 Vbeta and 13 Jbeta primers. Data came from immunoSEQ multiplex PCR; TCRdb stores just in-frame clones and leaves some out. The profile shows about 170,000 clones, approximately 78% of them singletons. Note on this clone: Its matching antigen is unknown.

The CDR3 sequence is 19 residues long. CDR1 GTSNPN and CDR2 SVGIG come from the germline V gene (reference sequence). After removal of 1 base from V and 4 bases from J, the junction contained 19 bases not matched to a gene. What was sequenced was PBMCs. The TCR originated in a girl aged 2 to 10 in good health and CMV-seropositive. This chain joins TRBV30 and TRBJ2-3; the match to TRBD1 covers 8 bases. The CDR3 here is CAWSGPGYGQGFVADTQYF. CDR3 DNA sequence: TGTGCCTGGAGTGGACCCGGTTATGGACAGGGTTTTGTGGCAGATACGCAGTATTTT.